This T cell receptor beta chain was profiled in a study of regulatory T cells in long-lasting Graves disease. About the study: Newly diagnosed Graves' patients had under 3 months of antithyroid drugs. Study observations and caveats: Whereas new patients shared 966 public clonotypes, persistent patients shared more, at about 2,700.

This CDR3 spans 14 amino acids. Germline V lookup: CDR1 DFQATT, CDR2 SNEGSKA (reference sequence). About this clonotype itself: Its target is unknown. Germline and junction disagree at one end, which may indicate a read error.

Construction of the TCR beta libraries employed iRepertoire HTBI primers in conjunction with Arm-PCR of CDR3 regions. Each CDR3 protein is one row after TCRdb ran MiXCR on the multiplex PCR reads. The sample records roughly 610,000 distinct CDR3 sequences, 16% being singletons. The time point was: newly diagnosed GD, antithyroid drugs for less than 3 months. Researchers made the TCR library from RNA that was extracted from PBMCs. The same data also went into a second study, on T cells in Graves' hyperthyroidism and ophthalmopathy.

The V and J genes are TRBV20-1 and TRBJ2-5; weak D call: TRBD1 (6 bases). The source was peripheral blood mononuclear cells (PBMCs), collected at new diagnosis, from a patient treated with antithyroid drugs. The clonotype was recovered from a woman in her twenties or thirties with Graves disease. This CDR3 reads CSARGQRTQETQYF. As DNA, the CDR3 is TGCAGCGCTAGAGGACAGAGAACCCAAGAGACCCAGTACTTC.